This T cell receptor (beta chain) was sequenced for a study of T-cell reconstitution after alpha-beta-depleted transplantation in children. Germline loops: CDR1 SGHRS, CDR2 YFSETQ. J lost 0 bases, V lost 0 bases, and 11 bases had no gene match. This CDR3 contains 19 residues. Study observations and caveats: About two months after transplant, alpha-beta T cells reportedly came from several hundred expanded graft clones.

Comment on this clonotype: Antigen unknown.

It was with unique molecular identifiers that the TCRbeta library was prepared. Via MiXCR, TCRdb re-called the PCR reads, giving one row per CDR3 protein. The data show almost 600,000 distinct CDR3 sequences, 25% to 30% seen once. The chain carries TRBV5-1 and TRBJ2-4; 8 bases agree with TRBD1. The clonotype originates from a boy under three years old with Wiskott-Aldrich syndrome, due to receive a stem cell transplant. Sample: PBMCs, taken before TCRalphabeta/CD19-depleted stem cell transplant. For the CDR3, the DNA is TGCGCCAGCAGCTTGGATGGCAGGGGGCCCGTACTAGCCAAAAACATTCAGTACTTC. Protein product: CASSLDGRGPVLAKNIQYF.